Listed here are 22 T cell receptor beta chains from one sample, sequenced in a study of neurological immune-mediated disorders. In TCRdb, the 5' RACE reads were re-called with MiXCR into one record per CDR3 protein. The data hold around 60,000 distinct CDR3 sequences, with about 3.4% observed a single time. Sequences were obtained from PBMCs. The receptors stem from a woman aged 55-70 years with multiple sclerosis.

This clonotype has a count of ten or more. The genes are TRBV4-2 and TRBJ2-2, with 11 bases aligning to TRBD2. The germline CDR1 and CDR2 sequences are LGHNA and YNFKEQ. The CDR3 is 17 residues long. Losses at the gene ends were 4 bases for V and 4 bases for J; bases not matched to a gene: 8. CDR3 coding DNA: TGTGCCAGCAGCCTAAATAGCGGGGGGGCTCGCACCGGGGAGCTGTTTTTT. It encodes CASSLNSGGARTGELFF.

This clonotype was recorded many times. The chain couples TRBV27 to TRBJ2-1; 8 nucleotides agree with TRBD1. Germline V lookup: CDR1 MNHEY, CDR2 SMNVEV (reference sequence). The CDR3 totals 14 residues. Trimming took 3 bases from V and 9 from J; bases not matched to a gene: 7. Here the CDR3 DNA reads TGTGCCAGCAGTTTTAGCAGGGGGCATAGTGAGCAGTTCTTC. Protein product: CASSFSRGHSEQFF.

This clonotype was counted ten times or more. Relative to the germline gene, one junction end is altered; a read error may explain this. This chain connects TRBV2 to TRBJ1-5, with D possibly matching TRBD1 (5 bases). The CDR3 is made up of 15 amino acids. CDR1 and CDR2 from the germline V gene are SNHLY and FYNNEI. CDR3 protein: CASSEPTDPNKTQNF. CDR3 sequence (DNA): TGTGCCAGCAGTGAGCCGACAGACCCAAATAAGACCCAGAATTTT.

This clonotype was seen ten or more times. The gene calls are TRBV10-2 and TRBJ2-5; no definite D call. V shed 4 bases and J shed 5 bases, with 14 bases lying between them. The germline V gene has CDR1 WSHSY and CDR2 SAAADI. This CDR3 is 14 amino acids long. The CDR3 spells CASSVKFLGETQYF. The CDR3 DNA follows: TGCGCCAGCAGTGTAAAATTTCTTGGGGAGACCCAGTACTTC.

This clonotype was seen more than once but under ten times. V and J are TRBV20-1 and TRBJ1-1; no clear D gene. Germline lookup yields CDR1 DFQATT and CDR2 SNEGSKA (reference sequence). V was cut by 6 bases and J by 2 bases, with 13 bases left in between. The length of the CDR3 is 13 residues. The CDR3: CSAPIVANTEAFF. CDR3 nucleotides: TGCAGTGCCCCCATCGTTGCAAACACTGAAGCTTTCTTT.

This clonotype has a count of ten or more. The J gene is TRBJ2-1, the V gene TRBV28; tentative D call: TRBD1 (6 bases). Per germline, CDR1 MDHEN and CDR2 SYDVKM. CDR3 size: 12 residues. The V end lost 3 bases, the J end lost 10 bases, and 10 bases lay between the germline ends. In nucleotides, the CDR3 is TGTGCCAGCAGTTTGGACAGTAACGAGCAGTTCTTC. It specifies CASSLDSNEQFF.

This clonotype was counted at least ten times. The chain is built from TRBV7-9 and TRBJ1-1, with D perhaps TRBD1 (5 bases). Trimming pared 1 base from V and 0 bases from J, leaving 9 bases between. In germline, CDR1 is SEHNR, CDR2 FQNEAQ (reference sequence). The CDR3 length is 15 residues. CDR3 nucleotides: TGTGCCAGCAGCTTAGGACAGAGCTTGAACACTGAAGCTTTCTTT. It translates to CASSLGQSLNTEAFF.

In its sample, this clonotype was seen many times. This chain joins TRBV20-1 and TRBJ2-1; TRBD2 matches 9 bases. The CDR3 consists of 14 residues. CDR1 is DFQATT, CDR2 SNEGSKA, per germline (reference sequence). With V trimmed by 3 bases and J by 9 bases, 9 bases remained unmatched. CDR3 amino acids: CSARWASGIGEQFF. The CDR3 DNA reads TGCAGTGCTAGGTGGGCTAGCGGGATTGGTGAGCAGTTCTTC.

There are a few counts of this clonotype. This chain joins TRBV2 and TRBJ1-5; weak D call: TRBD1 (5 bases). Per germline, CDR1 SNHLY and CDR2 FYNNEI. Deletions cut 8 bases from V and 4 bases from J, with 12 bases between. The CDR3 spans 13 residues. DNA of the CDR3: TGTGCCAGCCGGCAGGGCCTAAATCAGCCCCAGCATTTT. Translation gives CASRQGLNQPQHF.

This clonotype showed up many times. The J gene is TRBJ2-1, the V gene TRBV5-1; 9 nucleotides agree with TRBD1. The V segment lost 9 bases and the J segment 4 bases; nucleotides outside the gene matches: 5. The CDR3 totals 13 residues. Per the germline V gene, CDR1 is SGHRS and CDR2 is YFSETQ. The CDR3 region has the DNA TGCGCCACCCGGACAGGGGAGTACAATGAGCAGTTCTTC. Translated, it gives CATRTGEYNEQFF.

This clonotype was picked up many times. This chain joins TRBV20-1 and TRBJ2-3; 15 bases align to TRBD2. V lost 0 bases, J lost 10 bases, and 14 bases stayed unmatched. Germline lookup yields CDR1 DFQATT and CDR2 SNEGSKA (reference sequence). The CDR3 length is 18 residues. The CDR3 sequence is CSARDLGTSGGHEGAQYF. The CDR3, as DNA: TGCAGTGCTAGAGATTTGGGGACTAGCGGGGGGCACGAGGGGGCGCAGTATTTT.

This clonotype was recorded many times. This sequence joins TRBV4-1 and TRBJ2-5, with 14 nucleotides matching TRBD2. J lost 6 bases, V lost 8 bases, and 11 bases had no gene match. The germline V gene has CDR1 MGHRA and CDR2 YSYEKL. This CDR3 has 16 residues. The chain's CDR3 is CASADGTSGGRKTQYF. In nucleotides, the CDR3 is TGCGCCAGCGCGGACGGGACTAGCGGGGGCAGAAAGACCCAGTACTTC.

In its sample, this clonotype is medium-sized. The V gene is TRBV20-1, the J gene TRBJ2-7; TRBD1 matches 8 bases. J was trimmed by 0 bases and V by 5 bases; bases with no gene match: 3. There are 13 residues in the CDR3. The germline V gene has CDR1 DFQATT and CDR2 SNEGSKA (reference sequence). CDR3 sequence reads: CSAHRGFSYEQYF. CDR3 in DNA: TGCAGTGCTCACAGGGGGTTCTCCTACGAGCAGTACTTC.

This clonotype has a count of ten or more. The chain recombines TRBV27 with TRBJ1-4, with D tentatively TRBD1 (5 bases). V dropped 5 bases and J dropped 8 bases, with 15 bases sitting between them. This CDR3 has 14 residues. Germline V gene lookup returns CDR1 MNHEY and CDR2 SMNVEV (reference sequence). The CDR3 DNA is TGTGCCAGCAGTATTGGGGGGGTACGGGAAAAACTGTTTTTT. It yields the protein CASSIGGVREKLFF. The full variable domain, rest sourced from reference TRBV27 and TRBJ1-4, is EAQVTQNPRYLITVTGKKLTVTCSQNMNHEYMSWYRQDPGLGLRQIYYSMNVEVTDKGDVPEGYKVSRKEKRNFPLILESPSPNQTSLYFCASSIGGVREKLFFGSGTQLSVL.

At least ten counts were recorded for this clonotype. The chain has TRBV28 and TRBJ1-1; D is unresolved. V lost 3 bases and J 5 bases, leaving 19 bases between the germline ends. The CDR3 contains 16 residues. The germline CDR1 and CDR2 sequences are MDHEN and SYDVKM. The DNA for the CDR3 is TGTGCCAGCAGTTTTATGGGCGGTCGGAGAGGGACTGAAGCTTTCTTT. Translation gives CASSFMGGRRGTEAFF.

This clonotype was seen at least ten times. The V and J genes are TRBV12-3 or TRBV12-4 and TRBJ1-1; D is undetermined. V was clipped by 2 bases and J by 8 bases, with 9 bases between them. This CDR3 contains 12 residues. The CDR3 spells CASSLIRAEAFF. In nucleotides, the CDR3 is TGTGCCAGCAGTTTAATTAGGGCCGAAGCTTTCTTT.

This clonotype has just a few counts. Just one base apart from a much larger clone, this may be a read error. The chain recombines TRBV28 with TRBJ1-5; no definite D call. Germline V gene sequence: CDR1 MDHEN, CDR2 SYDVKM. The CDR3 covers 11 residues. The CDR3 DNA reads as TGTGCCAGCAGTTTCAATCAGCACCAGCATTTT. Its translation: CASSFNQHQHF.

V and J are TRBV11-3 and TRBJ2-2, with TRBD1 identical over 8 bases. J lost 5 bases, V lost 3 bases, and 2 bases had no gene match. The CDR3 has 14 amino acids. The germline gives CDR1 SGHNT, CDR2 YENEEA. The CDR3 protein is CASSFQGATGELFF. CDR3 coding DNA: TGTGCCAGCAGCTTTCAGGGGGCGACCGGGGAGCTGTTTTTT. Using reference TRBV11-3 and TRBJ2-2 for the parts outside the CDR3, the full variable domain is EAGVVQSPRYKIIEKKQPVAFWCNPISGHNTLYWYLQNLGQGPELLIRYENEEAVDDSQLPKDRFSAERLKGVDSTLKIQPAELGDSAVYLCASSFQGATGELFFGEGSRLTVL.

This clonotype has ten or more counts. CDR3 sequence reads: CSQADRGHSTDTQYF. CDR3 DNA sequence: TGCAGTCAAGCGGACAGGGGCCATTCTACAGATACGCAGTATTTT. The chain links TRBV20-1 to TRBJ2-3; TRBD1 matches at 9 bases. Per germline, CDR1 DFQATT and CDR2 SNEGSKA (reference sequence). The CDR3 has 15 amino acids. V shed 8 bases, J shed 3 bases, and the junction held 12 bases outside the gene matches.

This clonotype has ten or more counts. The rearrangement joins TRBV5-5 to TRBJ2-1, with D unclear. Trimming shortened V by 0 bases and J by 14 bases, and 9 bases separated the two germline ends. Germline assignment: CDR1 SGHKS and CDR2 YYEKEE (reference sequence). The CDR3 has 11 amino acids. In DNA, the CDR3 is TGTGCCAGCAGCTTGGGGCCCAAAGAGTTCTTC. It codes for CASSLGPKEFF.

This clonotype was picked up many times. The chain recombines TRBV20-1 with TRBJ1-1, with D possibly being TRBD1 (5 bases). Per germline, CDR1 DFQATT and CDR2 SNEGSKA (reference sequence). V was clipped by 5 bases and J by 7 bases, with 20 bases between them. The CDR3 has 14 amino acids. CDR3 sequence reads: CSALHYGRVGEAFF. In DNA, the CDR3 is TGCAGTGCTCTACACTACGGCAGGGTAGGTGAAGCTTTCTTT.

This clonotype came up many times. The V gene is TRBV24-1, the J gene TRBJ2-5, with 7 positions matching TRBD1. V was pared by 4 bases and J by 1 base, with 5 bases of the junction left unmatched. Germline V gene lookup returns CDR1 KGHDR and CDR2 SFDVKD. The CDR3 spans 15 residues. The CDR3 protein is CATSEHGQAQETQYF. The DNA for the CDR3 is TGTGCCACCAGTGAGCATGGACAGGCCCAAGAGACCCAGTACTTC.